This T cell receptor beta chain appears in the sequencing data of a study of chemoradiotherapy in HPV16-positive cancers. Germline CDR1 reads SGHDT; CDR2 reads YYEEEE. This CDR3 has 14 amino acids. Unmatched junction bases numbered 7, after V lost 4 bases and J lost 8 bases. Over chemoradiotherapy, repertoires were sampled more than once. The data were produced by immunoSEQ multiplex PCR, yet TCRdb's version contains in-frame clones alone and is incomplete. The table has approximately 4,200 clones, roughly 91% seen once. The sequences come from tumor tissue, collected from a patient who underwent chemoradiotherapy. The sequence was collected from a human donor with HPV-associated anogenital cancer. V is TRBV5-6 and J is TRBJ1-2, with 11 bases fitting TRBD1. The CDR3 DNA reads as TGTGCCAGCAGCCCCGGACAGGGGGCGACGGGCTACACCTTC. Its translation: CASSPGQGATGYTF.